This TCR beta chain was sequenced in a study of radiation and T cells in renal cell carcinoma. Notes on the study in general: Sampling covered only around 0.91 g of each tumor. Top 100 clonotypes averaged about 50% in irradiated versus 43% in nephrectomy-only tumors. Compared with controls, irradiated tumors had more, larger dominant CDR3 motifs.

Germline V gene data show CDR1 as DFQATT and CDR2 as SNEGSKA (reference sequence). V gave up 2 bases and J gave up 7 bases, with 8 bases separating them. The CDR3 sequence is 11 residues long. The table came from immunoSEQ multiplex PCR; TCRdb's copy has only in-frame clones and leaves some out. The sample shows around 19,000 clones, 45% to 70% of them seen only once. Treatment described: 15 Gy SBRT to primary tumor, nephrectomy 4 weeks later. Points on this clone: Its antigen is not identified.

The sample was tumor tissue, taken from a patient whose treatment included radiotherapy and nephrectomy. V is TRBV20-1 and J is TRBJ1-1, with D unclear. The source of this sequence is a man aged 45 to 65 with renal cell carcinoma. The DNA for the CDR3 is TGCAGTGCTAGATACGGGGATGAAGCTTTCTTT. Its translation is CSARYGDEAFF.